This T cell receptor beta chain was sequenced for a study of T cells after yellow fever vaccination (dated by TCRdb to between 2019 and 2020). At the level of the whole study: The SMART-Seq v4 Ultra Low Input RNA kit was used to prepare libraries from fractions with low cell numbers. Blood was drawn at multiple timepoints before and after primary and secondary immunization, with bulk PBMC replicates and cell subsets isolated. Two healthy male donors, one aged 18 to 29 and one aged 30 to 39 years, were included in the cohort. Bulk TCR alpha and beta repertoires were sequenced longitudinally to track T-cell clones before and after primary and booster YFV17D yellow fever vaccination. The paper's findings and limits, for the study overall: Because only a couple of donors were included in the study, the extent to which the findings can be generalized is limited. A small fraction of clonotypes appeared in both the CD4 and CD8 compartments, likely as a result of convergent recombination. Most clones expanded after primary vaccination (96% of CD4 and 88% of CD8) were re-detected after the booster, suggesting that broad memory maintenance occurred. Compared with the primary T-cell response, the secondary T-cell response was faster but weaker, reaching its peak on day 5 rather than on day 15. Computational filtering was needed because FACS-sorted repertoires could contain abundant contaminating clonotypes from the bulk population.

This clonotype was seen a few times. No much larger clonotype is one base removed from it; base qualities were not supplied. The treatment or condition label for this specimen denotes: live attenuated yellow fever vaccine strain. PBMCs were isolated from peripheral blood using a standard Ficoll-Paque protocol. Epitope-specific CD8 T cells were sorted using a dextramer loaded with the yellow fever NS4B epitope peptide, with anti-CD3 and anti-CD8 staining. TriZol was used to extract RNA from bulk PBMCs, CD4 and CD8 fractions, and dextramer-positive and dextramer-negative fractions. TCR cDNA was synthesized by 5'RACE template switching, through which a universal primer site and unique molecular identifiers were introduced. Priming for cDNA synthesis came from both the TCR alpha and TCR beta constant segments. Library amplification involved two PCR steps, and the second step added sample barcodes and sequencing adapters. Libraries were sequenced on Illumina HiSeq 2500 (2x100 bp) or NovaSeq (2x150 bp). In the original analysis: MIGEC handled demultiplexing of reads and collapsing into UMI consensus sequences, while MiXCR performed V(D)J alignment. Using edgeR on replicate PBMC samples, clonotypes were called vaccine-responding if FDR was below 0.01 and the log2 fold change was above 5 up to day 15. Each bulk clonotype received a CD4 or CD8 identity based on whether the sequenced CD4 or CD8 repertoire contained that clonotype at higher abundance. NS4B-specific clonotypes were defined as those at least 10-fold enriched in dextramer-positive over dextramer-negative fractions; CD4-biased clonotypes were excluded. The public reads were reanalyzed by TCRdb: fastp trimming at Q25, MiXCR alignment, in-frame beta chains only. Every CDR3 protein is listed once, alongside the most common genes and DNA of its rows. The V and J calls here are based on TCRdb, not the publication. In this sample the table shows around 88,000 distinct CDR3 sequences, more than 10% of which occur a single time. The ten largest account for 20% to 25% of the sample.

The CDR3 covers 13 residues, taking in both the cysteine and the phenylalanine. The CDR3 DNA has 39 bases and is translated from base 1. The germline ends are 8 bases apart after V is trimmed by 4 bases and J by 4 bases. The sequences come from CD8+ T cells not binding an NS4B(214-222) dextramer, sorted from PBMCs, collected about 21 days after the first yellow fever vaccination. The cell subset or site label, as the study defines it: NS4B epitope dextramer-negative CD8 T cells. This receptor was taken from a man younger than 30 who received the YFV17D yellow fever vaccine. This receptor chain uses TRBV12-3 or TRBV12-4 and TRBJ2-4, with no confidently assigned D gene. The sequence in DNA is TGTGCCAGCAGTTCGCGGCCGAAAAACATTCAGTACTTC. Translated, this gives CASSSRPKNIQYF.